One sample yielded the 24 T cell receptor beta chains listed below, sequenced in a study of shared clonotypes between healthy human individuals. Produced via immunoSEQ multiplex PCR; TCRdb's table is partial and in-frame only. The sample records under 2,500,000 clones, 95% being singletons. Sample: naive CD4+ T cells sorted from blood. Subset in this sample: CD45RA+ positively selected. These TCRs come from a man aged 18 to 29 in good health.

V is TRBV11-2 and J is TRBJ2-7; no clear D gene. V was cut by 6 bases and J by 4 bases, with 13 bases left in between. Per the germline V gene, CDR1 is SGHAT and CDR2 is FQNNGV. The CDR3 runs 13 residues. The CDR3 coding sequence is TGTGCCAGCAGTCTCTCCCCGGTATACGAGCAGTACTTC. Residues: CASSLSPVYEQYF. Variable domain in full (rest from reference TRBV11-2 and TRBJ2-7): EAGVAQSPRYKIIEKRQSVAFWCNPISGHATLYWYQQILGQGPKLLIQFQNNGVVDDSQLPKDRFSAERLKGVDSTLKIQPAKLEDSAVYLCASSLSPVYEQYFGPGTRLTVT.

The chain couples TRBV30 to TRBJ1-3; no clear D gene. The germline V gene encodes CDR1 GTSNPN and CDR2 SVGIG (reference sequence). This CDR3 contains 13 residues. V lost 4 bases, J lost 4 bases, and 11 bases lay in between. This CDR3 is CAWTRGGGNTIYF. In DNA, the CDR3 is TGTGCCTGGACCCGAGGAGGGGGAAACACCATATATTTT.

The V and J genes are TRBV5-1 and TRBJ2-7; TRBD1 is a possible D gene (6 bases). The CDR3 is 13 residues long. V was pared by 2 bases and J by 7 bases, with 13 bases between. CDR1 is SGHRS, CDR2 YFSETQ, per germline. In DNA, the CDR3 is TGCGCCAGCAGCTTAGGGACACAGAAGGAGCAGTACTTC. It yields the protein CASSLGTQKEQYF.

Remarks on this clone: Other nucleotide sequences in the sample specify the same CDR3. This sequence joins TRBV27 and TRBJ2-1; 8 positions match TRBD1. Germline CDR1 reads MNHEY; CDR2 reads SMNVEV (reference sequence). The CDR3 is 15 residues long. V lost 2 bases to trimming and J lost 3 bases; unmatched junction nucleotides: 3. CDR3 residues: CASSLDRGSYNEQFF. CDR3 nucleotides: TGTGCCAGCAGTTTAGACAGGGGTAGCTACAATGAGCAGTTCTTC.

This chain joins TRBV7-2 and TRBJ2-1, with D maybe TRBD1 (5 bases). Germline lookup yields CDR1 SGHTA and CDR2 FQGNSA. CDR3 length equals 14 residues. V was shortened by 1 base and J by 9 bases, with 13 bases between the two germline ends. The CDR3 protein is CASSLGGKLGEQFF. CDR3 sequence (DNA): TGTGCCAGCAGCTTAGGGGGCAAGCTGGGTGAGCAGTTCTTC.

The chain carries TRBV6-5 and TRBJ1-2; TRBD1 might be the D (6 bases). The CDR3 totals 14 residues. V lost 5 bases and J 8 bases, leaving 18 bases between the germline ends. Per germline, CDR1 MNHEY and CDR2 SVGAGI. The CDR3 reads CASSIGQKTGGYTF. The CDR3 coding sequence is TGTGCCAGCAGTATAGGACAGAAGACGGGCGGCTACACCTTC.

V gene TRBV4-1 combines with J gene TRBJ2-1; D is unclear. The CDR3 extends over 16 amino acids. Trimming removed 3 bases at V and 8 bases at J, with 20 bases between. Germline assignment: CDR1 MGHRA and CDR2 YSYEKL. CDR3 DNA sequence: TGCGCCAGCAGCCACTTGGACCAATACGTAGTGGATGAGCAGTTCTTC. This gives the protein CASSHLDQYVVDEQFF.

This clone appeared a few times. The sample holds other DNA sequences that translate to the same CDR3. CDR3 amino acids: CASSVGGSSTDTQYF. The DNA for the CDR3 is TGTGCCAGCAGCGTAGGAGGATCTAGCACAGATACGCAGTATTTT. The chain has TRBV9 and TRBJ2-3, with unresolved D. There are 15 residues in the CDR3. Trimming took 0 bases from V and 0 from J, leaving 8 bases between them. Germline V gene data show CDR1 as SGDLS and CDR2 as YYNGEE.

With respect to this clone: Other DNA sequences from this sample encode an identical CDR3 as well. The V and J genes are TRBV11-3 and TRBJ2-2; 9 bases match TRBD1. V shed 6 bases, J shed 4 bases, and the junction held 6 bases outside the gene matches. The germline V gene encodes CDR1 SGHNT and CDR2 YENEEA. This CDR3 contains 15 residues. CDR3 amino acids: CASSTGGAGTGELFF. CDR3 coding DNA: TGTGCCAGCAGTACAGGGGGCGCCGGCACCGGGGAGCTGTTTTTT.

J is TRBJ2-5 and V is TRBV5-1; the match to TRBD2 covers 13 bases. Germline V gene lookup returns CDR1 SGHRS and CDR2 YFSETQ. The CDR3 length is 16 residues. Germline trimming cut 1 base from V and 5 bases from J; bases unmatched to any gene: 5. The chain's CDR3 is CASSLTSGRASETQYF. The CDR3 coding sequence is TGCGCCAGCAGCTTGACTAGCGGGAGGGCCTCCGAGACCCAGTACTTC.

This clone is a singleton in its sample. This rearrangement joins TRBV18 to TRBJ1-5, with a weak D call TRBD1 (5 bases). From germline, CDR1 is KGHSH and CDR2 LQKENI. The CDR3 has 16 residues. Trimming removed 6 bases at V and 7 bases at J, with 22 bases between. The CDR3 spells CASSMTEGRGEQPQHF. CDR3 in DNA: TGTGCCAGCTCGATGACAGAGGGCCGGGGTGAGCAGCCCCAGCATTTT.

This chain links TRBV7-9 with TRBJ1-5, with TRBD1 matching 10 bases. CDR1 is SEHNR and CDR2 is FQNEAQ in the germline V gene (reference sequence). The length of the CDR3 is 15 residues. V lost 5 bases, J lost 7 bases, and 8 bases stayed unmatched. CDR3 loop: CASSPQGQGLQPQHF. The DNA of the CDR3 is TGTGCCAGCAGCCCCCAGGGACAGGGGCTACAGCCCCAGCATTTT.

This chain uses TRBV5-1 with TRBJ1-3, with 8 bases matching TRBD1. Germline values: CDR1 SGHRS, CDR2 YFSETQ. Trimming took 4 bases from V and 4 from J; bases not matched to a gene: 4. This CDR3 has 14 residues. As DNA, the CDR3 is TGCGCCAGCAGCGTTGACAGGGGCGGAAACACCATATATTTT. Protein product: CASSVDRGGNTIYF.

With respect to this clone: Different DNA sequences within this sample yield the same CDR3. The chain combines TRBV6-5 with TRBJ1-6; 8 bases are shared with TRBD1. Unmatched junction bases numbered 5, after V lost 6 bases and J lost 7 bases. This CDR3 is built from 14 residues. Germline CDR1 and CDR2: MNHEY and SVGAGI. The CDR3 protein is CASSRQGLNSPLHF. The CDR3 coding sequence is TGTGCCAGCAGCCGACAGGGGCTGAATTCACCCCTCCACTTT.

In the case of this clone: This sample includes further DNA sequences coding for the same CDR3. This chain's CDR3 is CASSDRGTGELFF. DNA of the CDR3: TGTGCCAGCAGTGACAGGGGCACCGGGGAGCTGTTTTTT. This chain connects TRBV2 to TRBJ2-2; weak D call: TRBD1 (6 bases). CDR1 is SNHLY, CDR2 FYNNEI, per germline. The V end lost 3 bases, the J end lost 4 bases, and 6 bases lay between the germline ends. The CDR3 consists of 13 residues.

The CDR3 here is CASWDWRGGGDTQYF. In DNA, the CDR3 is TGTGCCAGCTGGGACTGGCGGGGAGGGGGAGATACGCAGTATTTT. This chain links TRBV6-5 with TRBJ2-3; D perhaps matches TRBD2 (7 bases). Trimming stripped 8 bases from V and 5 bases from J, with 20 bases between. The germline gives CDR1 MNHEY, CDR2 SVGAGI. The length of the CDR3 is 15 residues.

CDR3 residues: CASNRKNQPQHF. The CDR3, as DNA: TGTGCCAGTAACCGGAAAAATCAGCCCCAGCATTTT. The V gene is TRBV19, the J gene TRBJ1-5; no clear D gene. The CDR3 spans 12 residues. The V gene lost 7 bases and the J gene lost 4 bases, with 8 bases spanning the gap. Germline V lookup: CDR1 LNHDA, CDR2 SQIVND (reference sequence).

The chain recombines TRBV30 with TRBJ1-3, with D unresolved. CDR1 and CDR2 (germline): GTSNPN, SVGIG (reference sequence). The CDR3 is made up of 15 amino acids. V was shortened by 2 bases and J by 9 bases, with 20 bases between the two germline ends. The CDR3 bases are TGTGCCTGGAGTCTCCGCGGCACCGTGTTTCCCACCATATATTTT. This sequence encodes CAWSLRGTVFPTIYF.

The rearrangement joins TRBV5-4 to TRBJ2-7; no firm D call. Germline loops: CDR1 SGHNT, CDR2 YYREEE (reference sequence). The CDR3 spans 15 residues. V lost 4 bases, J lost 2 bases, and 16 bases lay in between. The CDR3 nucleotides are TGTGCCAGCAGCCCCCCGGTGGGCCCCACCTACGAGCAGTACTTC. This translates into CASSPPVGPTYEQYF. Combining the CDR3 with reference TRBV5-4 and TRBJ2-7 gives the whole variable domain ETGVTQSPTHLIKTRGQQVTLRCSSQSGHNTVSWYQQALGQGPQFIFQYYREEENGRGNFPPRFSGLQFPNYSSELNVNALELDDSALYLCASSPPVGPTYEQYFGPGTRLTVT.

The chain joins TRBV4-1 to TRBJ2-2, with 7 bases matching TRBD1. J lost 0 bases, V lost 0 bases, and 10 bases had no gene match. The germline CDR1 and CDR2 sequences are MGHRA and YSYEKL. The CDR3 is made up of 19 amino acids. CDR3 DNA: TGCGCCAGCAGCCAAGACCCCGGGACAGCCTTTCCGAACACCGGGGAGCTGTTTTTT. Translated: CASSQDPGTAFPNTGELFF.

This chain uses TRBV9 with TRBJ2-3; 9 positions agree with TRBD2. The CDR3 consists of 15 residues. Losses at the gene ends were 0 bases for V and 6 bases for J; bases not matched to a gene: 5. Germline V gene data show CDR1 as SGDLS and CDR2 as YYNGEE. The CDR3 spells CASSVGGGETDTQYF. CDR3 coding DNA: TGTGCCAGCAGCGTAGGCGGGGGGGAAACGGATACGCAGTATTTT. The whole variable domain, remainder taken from reference TRBV9 and TRBJ2-3, is DSGVTQTPKHLITATGQRVTLRCSPRSGDLSVYWYQQSLDQGLQFLIQYYNGEERAKGNILERFSAQQFPDLHSELNLSSLELGDSALYFCASSVGGGETDTQYFGPGTRLTVL.

About this clone itself: Other nucleotide sequences in the sample specify the same CDR3. J is TRBJ1-3 and V is TRBV30; no definite D call. The CDR3 has 11 residues. Germline lookup yields CDR1 GTSNPN and CDR2 SVGIG (reference sequence). The V and J ends lost 8 bases and 4 bases respectively, with 9 bases between them. In DNA, the CDR3 is TGTGCCCGGGGTAGGGGAAACACCATATATTTT. This encodes CARGRGNTIYF.

The chain recombines TRBV18 with TRBJ1-4; 7 bases match TRBD1. Germline V gene sequence: CDR1 KGHSH, CDR2 LQKENI. Trimming at V came to 8 bases and at J to 8 bases, leaving 8 bases not matched to a gene. The CDR3 covers 13 residues. For the CDR3, the DNA is TGTGCCAGCACGGGACAGAATGCCGAAAAACTGTTTTTT. Its protein product is CASTGQNAEKLFF.

As concerns this clone: One end of the junction is discordant with germline, which a read error may explain. This chain connects TRBV7-9 to TRBJ2-5, with no clear D. Germline CDR1 and CDR2: SEHNR and FQNEAQ (reference sequence). The CDR3 has 14 amino acids. CDR3 DNA sequence: TGTGCCAGCAGCTTCGCAAATCTCCAAGAGAAGAGGCACTTC. Translated, it gives CASSFANLQEKRHF.